The 29 T cell receptor beta chains below come from one sample, sequenced in a study of immune characterization of retroperitoneal liposarcoma (dated by TCRdb to between 2018 and 2021). Library generation was performed with PCR. The reads were generated on a NextSeq 500. Clones were called with MiXCR by TCRdb after fastp trimmed the public reads at Q25, and only in-frame beta chains were retained. Merged by CDR3 protein, the rows form single entries marked with the most common genes and DNA. Within this sample are around 7,000 distinct CDR3 sequences, with roughly 30% of them counted one time only. The ten largest clones add up to 42% of the sample. Material: blood. These receptors all stem from a male donor with retroperitoneal liposarcoma.

The gene calls are TRBV28 and TRBJ1-2; no clear D. In germline, CDR1 is MDHEN, CDR2 SYDVKM. V dropped 7 bases and J dropped 3 bases, with 15 bases sitting between them. The CDR3 runs to 14 residues. CDR3: CASTSVEGYYGYTF. As DNA, the CDR3 is TGTGCCAGCACCTCGGTTGAGGGTTACTATGGCTACACCTTC.

This chain's CDR3 is CASSLRKGQVRGAFF. The CDR3 DNA sequence: TGTGCCAGCAGTCTGAGAAAGGGACAGGTCCGCGGAGCTTTCTTT. This chain connects TRBV6-2 or TRBV6-3 to TRBJ1-1, with TRBD1 identical over 8 bases. From germline, CDR1 is MNHEY and CDR2 SVGEGT. The CDR3 covers 15 residues. The ends lost 5 bases at V and 10 bases at J; junction bases unmatched: 15.

The V and J genes are TRBV7-2 and TRBJ2-4; D is uncertain. CDR1 SGHTA and CDR2 FQGNSA come from the germline V gene. V was shortened by 8 bases and J by 13 bases, with 24 bases between the two germline ends. This CDR3 has 14 residues. CDR3 sequence (DNA): TGTGCCAGCGCTAGACGTAACTCCTACAATGAGCAGTACTTC. Its protein product is CASARRNSYNEQYF.

The CDR3 reads CASGQGPYEQYV. CDR3 nucleotides: TGTGCCTCGGGACAGGGGCCTTACGAGCAGTACGTC. The chain uses TRBV12-3 or TRBV12-4 and TRBJ2-1, with 10 bases identical to TRBD1. The DNA end is a closer match to TRBJ2-7, so the J assignment may be wrong. The CDR3 runs to 12 residues.

This clonotype has a count of ten or more. The genes are TRBV6-1 and TRBJ2-3; D is unclear. The germline CDR1 and CDR2 sequences are MNHNS and SASEGT. V lost 6 bases, J lost 4 bases, and 5 bases lay in between. This CDR3 spans 11 amino acids. For the CDR3, the DNA is TGTGCCAGCAGGTCCTCAGATACGCAGTATTTT. Translated: CASRSSDTQYF.

This clonotype was seen ten or more times. The chain is built from TRBV6-5 and TRBJ2-3; the D is unclear. Trimming stripped 7 bases from V and 0 bases from J, with 14 bases between. The CDR3 has 15 amino acids. Germline loops: CDR1 MNHEY, CDR2 SVGAGI. In nucleotides, the CDR3 is TGTGCCAGCATGCGGTATACCACTAGCACAGATACGCAGTATTTT. It encodes CASMRYTTSTDTQYF.

There are many counts of this clonotype. The chain combines TRBV6-1 with TRBJ2-1; a weak D match, TRBD2 (5 bases). There are 18 residues in the CDR3. Per the germline V gene, CDR1 is MNHNS and CDR2 is SASEGT. Between the trimmed V and J ends, which lost 6 bases and 0 bases, there was a span of 21 bases. The CDR3: CASREREWLDSSYNEQFF. The CDR3 region has the DNA TGTGCCAGCAGAGAAAGGGAGTGGTTGGATAGCTCCTACAATGAGCAGTTCTTC.

This clonotype has ten or more counts. The CDR3 loop reads CASSSAQGAWGYTF. CDR3 in DNA: TGTGCCAGCAGTTCCGCTCAAGGGGCTTGGGGCTACACCTTC. This chain uses TRBV27 with TRBJ1-2; D may be TRBD1 (5 bases). From germline, CDR1 is MNHEY and CDR2 SMNVEV (reference sequence). CDR3 size: 14 residues. V lost 4 bases to trimming and J lost 8 bases, with 17 bases between them.

The table lists this clonotype with many counts. The chain uses TRBV6-6 and TRBJ2-1; TRBD2 matches at 11 bases. The CDR3 is made up of 16 amino acids. Germline V CDR1 and CDR2: MNHNY, SVGAGI (reference sequence). With 6 bases clipped from V and 6 bases from J, the junction kept 10 bases outside the gene matches. Written as DNA, the CDR3 is TGTGCCAGCAGCCCTCCTAGCGGGGGGTCCCTCAATGAGCAGTTCTTC. Translated, it gives CASSPPSGGSLNEQFF.

CDR3 bases: TGTGCCAGCAGTAGACAGGAGAACACTGAAGCTTTCTTT. Protein sequence: CASSRQENTEAFF. This rearrangement joins TRBV6-1 to TRBJ1-1, with a possible D match to TRBD1 (6 bases). Germline CDR1 is MNHNS and CDR2 is SASEGT. V lost 5 bases, J lost 1 base, and 8 bases lay in between. This CDR3 has 13 amino acids.

Comment on this clonotype: The junction departs from the called germline gene at one end, perhaps through a read error. V usage is TRBV4-1 and J usage is TRBJ2-3, with TRBD2 identical over 9 bases. The CDR3 consists of 18 residues. CDR1 is MGHRA, CDR2 YSYEKL, per germline. CDR3 sequence: CASSQDGAGGQSTDTQYF. The CDR3 coding sequence is TGTGCCAGCAGCCAAGATGGAGCGGGGGGCCAAAGCACAGATACGCAGTATTTT.

The chain links TRBV3-1 to TRBJ2-3; D gene ambiguous. Germline CDR1 LGHDT, CDR2 YNNKEL (reference sequence). The ends were cut back, 6 bases at V and 1 base at J, with 8 bases in the middle. The CDR3 sequence is 13 residues long. DNA of the CDR3: TGTGCCAGCAGAGGATCCGGCACAGATACGCAGTATTTT. Translated: CASRGSGTDTQYF.

This clonotype was seen ten or more times. The chain is built from TRBV10-3 and TRBJ2-1; D may correspond to TRBD1 or TRBD2 (5 bases each). CDR1 ENHRY and CDR2 SYGVKD come from the germline V gene. Trimming pared 2 bases from V and 2 bases from J, leaving 10 bases between. CDR3 length: 15 amino acids. As DNA, the CDR3 is TGTGCCATCAGTGAGCGTGGGACGGCCTACAATGAGCAGTTCTTC. This encodes CAISERGTAYNEQFF.

This clonotype has a count of ten or more. J is TRBJ2-2 and V is TRBV7-8; D perhaps matches TRBD1 (6 bases). Germline V gene sequence: CDR1 SGHVS, CDR2 FQNEAQ. CDR3 size: 14 residues. Trimming stripped 5 bases from V and 4 bases from J, with 11 bases between. Here the CDR3 DNA reads TGTGCCAGCAGCCTAACAGGGCCCACCGGGGAGCTGTTTTTT. Translation: CASSLTGPTGELFF.

This clonotype has ten or more counts. The chain couples TRBV12-3 or TRBV12-4 to TRBJ2-5; no clear D. There are 11 residues in the CDR3. V was cut by 3 bases and J by 5 bases, with 4 bases left in between. CDR3 DNA sequence: TGTGCCAGCAGTTTGATGGAGACCCAGTACTTC. Translating it yields CASSLMETQYF.

The rearrangement links TRBV7-8 to TRBJ2-3, with 8 nucleotides matching TRBD1. This CDR3 is built from 15 residues. Germline loops: CDR1 SGHVS, CDR2 FQNEAQ. V lost 5 bases, J lost 2 bases, and 6 bases stayed unmatched. CDR3 amino acids: CASSMGQVSTDTQYF. Here the CDR3 DNA reads TGTGCCAGCAGCATGGGACAGGTCTCCACAGATACGCAGTATTTT.

This clonotype was recorded many times. This rearrangement joins TRBV5-6 to TRBJ2-1; 12 nucleotides match TRBD1. Matching the DNA end better, TRBJ2-7 makes the J call doubtful. This CDR3 has 14 amino acids. From germline, CDR1 is SGHDT and CDR2 YYEEEE. The CDR3 nucleotides are TGTGCCAGCAGCGGGGACAGGGGGCTGTACGAGCAGTACTTC. As protein: CASSGDRGLYEQYF.

V gene TRBV5-1 combines with J gene TRBJ1-1; 11 positions match TRBD1. The CDR3 is made up of 17 amino acids. The germline V gene encodes CDR1 SGHRS and CDR2 YFSETQ. The J segment lost 5 bases and the V segment lost 4 bases, leaving 13 bases of the junction unmatched. The CDR3 protein is CASSRDRGNLRGTEAFF. The CDR3 bases are TGCGCCAGCAGCAGGGACAGGGGGAACCTTCGGGGAACTGAAGCTTTCTTT. Looking up the rest from reference TRBV5-1 and TRBJ1-1 gives the full variable domain: KAGVTQTPRYLIKTRGQQVTLSCSPISGHRSVSWYQQTPGQGLQFLFEYFSETQRNKGNFPGRFSGRQFSNSRSEMNVSTLELGDSALYLCASSRDRGNLRGTEAFFGQGTRLTVV.

This clonotype was counted only a few times. V gene TRBV4-1 combines with J gene TRBJ2-5; D is unclear. The germline V gene has CDR1 MGHRA and CDR2 YSYEKL. Trimming removed 0 bases at V and 5 bases at J, with 13 bases between. The CDR3 contains 15 residues. DNA of the CDR3: TGCGCCAGCAGCCAAGATAGTACAAGAGACGAGACCCAGTACTTC. This sequence encodes CASSQDSTRDETQYF.

The sample holds one count of this clonotype. The J gene is TRBJ2-3, the V gene TRBV6-1, with 9 bases aligning to TRBD2. The CDR3 length is 16 residues. Per the germline V gene, CDR1 is MNHNS and CDR2 is SASEGT. V dropped 1 base and J dropped 2; count of bases not matched to a gene: 4. CDR3 sequence reads: CASSEESGGITDTQYF. The CDR3 nucleotides are TGTGCCAGCAGTGAAGAGAGCGGGGGGATCACAGATACGCAGTATTTT.

The DNA for the CDR3 is TGTGCCAGCAGCTTAAAGTCAGGGGGATCACCCCTCCACTTT. Protein sequence: CASSLKSGGSPLHF. The chain has TRBV11-2 and TRBJ1-6; 7 bases line up with TRBD1. The germline V gene encodes CDR1 SGHAT and CDR2 FQNNGV. J gave up 10 bases and V 2 bases, and 5 bases lay outside the gene matches. The CDR3 is 14 amino acids.

This clonotype was recorded many times. A read error may produce the germline difference seen at one junction end. The rearrangement joins TRBV28 to TRBJ2-1, with D tentatively TRBD2 (6 bases). The CDR3 covers 11 residues. CDR1 is MDHEN and CDR2 is SYDVKM in the germline V gene. The CDR3, as DNA: TGTGCCAGCAGTTCGGGACTTATCAGTAACTTC. The encoded protein is CASSSGLISNF.

The DNA for the CDR3 is TGTGCCAGCAGCAGACAGGGGGCGCGCGATGAGCAGTTCTTC. This sequence encodes CASSRQGARDEQFF. The chain employs TRBV6-5 and TRBJ2-1; 10 bases agree with TRBD1. Per the germline V gene, CDR1 is MNHEY and CDR2 is SVGAGI. The CDR3 extends over 14 amino acids. The V and J ends lost 6 bases and 8 bases, in that order; junction bases with no gene match: 7.

This clonotype was detected many times. The chain has TRBV6-1 and TRBJ2-3; tentative D call: TRBD1 (6 bases). The CDR3 has 15 residues. CDR1 is MNHNS, CDR2 SASEGT, per germline. Trimming shortened V by 6 bases and J by 1 base, and 14 bases separated the two germline ends. The CDR3 sequence: CASRQPTGGTDTQYF. The CDR3 DNA sequence: TGTGCCAGCAGGCAACCGACAGGAGGCACAGATACGCAGTATTTT.

This clonotype occurred many times. The J gene is TRBJ2-2, the V gene TRBV4-1, with TRBD2 identical over 8 bases. Germline lookup yields CDR1 MGHRA and CDR2 YSYEKL. V shed 2 bases and J 6 bases; nucleotides not matched to a gene: 5. The CDR3 covers 15 residues. DNA of the CDR3: TGCGCCAGCAGCCAAAGTCCTAGCGGGTCCGGGGAGCTGTTTTTT. This translates into CASSQSPSGSGELFF.

A few counts support this clonotype. The chain couples TRBV7-2 to TRBJ2-5; 7 positions match TRBD1. CDR1 and CDR2 (germline): SGHTA, FQGNSA. V dropped 5 bases and J dropped 3; count of bases not matched to a gene: 6. The CDR3 extends over 14 amino acids. This chain's CDR3 is CASSLFGQEETQYF. CDR3 bases: TGTGCCAGCAGCCTTTTTGGACAGGAAGAGACCCAGTACTTC.

This sequence joins TRBV7-8 and TRBJ2-1; D remains ambiguous. From germline, CDR1 is SGHVS and CDR2 FQNEAQ. The CDR3 consists of 15 residues. Trimming removed 0 bases from V and 3 bases from J, with 9 bases in between. The CDR3 coding sequence is TGTGCCAGCAGCTTAGCCATCAGGATCTACAATGAGCAGTTCTTC. This encodes CASSLAIRIYNEQFF.

Ten or more counts support this clonotype. A read error may explain this, as a much larger clone is one base away. The chain uses TRBV7-2 and TRBJ2-1; weak D call: TRBD2 (5 bases). CDR1 and CDR2 (germline): SGHTA, FQGNSA. This CDR3 contains 13 residues. V was pared by 5 bases and J by 13 bases, with 18 bases between. This CDR3 is CASSGAVQETQFF. The CDR3 nucleotides are TGTGCCAGCAGCGGAGCGGTCCAAGAGACCCAGTTCTTC.

The chain employs TRBV12-3 or TRBV12-4 and TRBJ2-1; weak D call: TRBD1 (6 bases). The CDR3 is 14 residues long. V shed 4 bases and J shed 10 bases, with 17 bases lying between them. CDR3 sequence (DNA): TGTGCCAGCAGTTGGATGTCAGGGGTGTACGAGCAGTTCTTC. This codes for CASSWMSGVYEQFF.